This TCR beta chain was retrieved from a study of blood T cell repertoires in COVID-19. The table lists this clone with a few counts. Assay: immunoSEQ multiplex PCR; the TCRdb copy retains only in-frame clones and omits some. The data show some 60,000 clones, with approximately 80% seen just once and about 34% held by the top ten. V shed 7 bases and J shed 5 bases, with 17 bases lying between them. The germline CDR1 and CDR2 sequences are SGHTA and FQGNSA. The CDR3 consists of 14 residues. The sample was peripheral blood. The sequence was obtained from a human donor in a cohort sampled during active COVID-19. The chain employs TRBV7-2 and TRBJ1-1; no clear D gene. The CDR3 nucleotides are TGTGCCAGCACCCCGGGATACCTCGGGACTGAAGCTTTCTTT. This codes for CASTPGYLGTEAFF.